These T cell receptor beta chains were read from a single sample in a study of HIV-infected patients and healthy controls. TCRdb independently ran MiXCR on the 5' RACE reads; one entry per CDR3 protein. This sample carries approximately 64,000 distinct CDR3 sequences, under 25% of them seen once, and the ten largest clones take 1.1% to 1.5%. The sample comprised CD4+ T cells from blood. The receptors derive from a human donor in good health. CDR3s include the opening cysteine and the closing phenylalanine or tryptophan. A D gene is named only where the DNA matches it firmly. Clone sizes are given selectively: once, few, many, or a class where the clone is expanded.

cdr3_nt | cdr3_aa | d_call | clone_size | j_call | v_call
TGTGCCAGCAGCTTAGCGGCGTGGTTCCCTGGGGCCAACGTCCTGACTTTC | CASSLAAWFPGANVLTF | NA | few | TRBJ2-6 | TRBV11-1
TGTGCCAGCACCCCGGGGCACGGCTCTGGAAACACCATATATTTT | CASTPGHGSGNTIYF | NA | many | TRBJ1-3 | TRBV3-1
TGTGCCAGCAGCTTAGATTTTAGACAGGGGGCGAACACTGAAGCTTTCTTT | CASSLDFRQGANTEAFF | TRBD1 | NA | TRBJ1-1 | TRBV11-2
TGCAGCGTTCGAGGGTTAATGAACACTGAAGCTTTCTTT | CSVRGLMNTEAFF | NA | NA | TRBJ1-1 | TRBV29-1
TGTGCCAGCAGCCGGGACCTGGCCTACGAGCAGTACTTC | CASSRDLAYEQYF | NA | many | TRBJ2-7 | TRBV12-3/TRBV12-4
TGCAGCGTTGAAGCATGGCAAGAGACCCAGTACTTC | CSVEAWQETQYF | NA | NA | TRBJ2-5 | TRBV29-1
TGTGCCAGCAGTTTTTTCAGTGAATACGAGCAGTACTTC | CASSFFSEYEQYF | NA | few | TRBJ2-7 | TRBV6-2/TRBV6-3
TGCGCCAGCAGCCAAGATCGGGGAGGGGGCCAAGAGACCCAGTACTTC | CASSQDRGGGQETQYF | NA | few | TRBJ2-5 | TRBV4-1
TGTGCCAGCTCGCGAGGGGGCCCTTATAGCAATCAGCCCCAGCATTTT | CASSRGGPYSNQPQHF | TRBD1 | many | TRBJ1-5 | TRBV18
TGTGCCAGCAGTGAAGAAGGACAGGGAGGAGATACGCAGTATTTT | CASSEEGQGGDTQYF | TRBD1 | many | TRBJ2-3 | TRBV2
TGTGCCAGCAGCCGATACGGAGGCAGTGGCTATGGCTACACCTTC | CASSRYGGSGYGYTF | NA | few | TRBJ1-2 | TRBV7-9
TGCAGCGTGGGCGACAGGGCCGGAAACACCATATATTTT | CSVGDRAGNTIYF | TRBD1 | NA | TRBJ1-3 | TRBV29-1
TGTGCCAGCAGCCAAGACCACAGGGCTGCGGCTTTCTTT | CASSQDHRAAAFF | NA | few | TRBJ1-1 | TRBV3-1
TGTGCCAGCAGTTACTCGCGGGACAGGGCCGTCTCTGGAAACACCATATATTTT | CASSYSRDRAVSGNTIYF | TRBD1 | NA | TRBJ1-3 | TRBV6-2/TRBV6-3
TGTGCCAGCAGCCCACCGGGACAGCAGCGTGGGAAACTGTTTTTT | CASSPPGQQRGKLFF | TRBD1 | NA | TRBJ1-4 | TRBV11-2
TGTGCCAGCAGTTACTCCTGGGGGACTCAGCCCCAGCATTTT | CASSYSWGTQPQHF | NA | NA | TRBJ1-5 | TRBV6-2/TRBV6-3
TGTGCCACCAGTAATTACAATGAGCAGTTCTTC | CATSNYNEQFF | NA | few | TRBJ2-1 | TRBV24-1
TGTGCCAGCAGTTTGGAACGGGGTGGTGAGCAGTTCTTC | CASSLERGGEQFF | NA | many | TRBJ2-1 | TRBV12-3/TRBV12-4